The clone carrying this T cell receptor beta chain was counted a few times. Per the study methods: The authors estimated nucleated cell counts from reference gene primer amplification. Assay: immunoSEQ multiplex PCR; the TCRdb copy retains only in-frame clones and omits some. That table supplies the V and J calls and clone size; D and trimming were determined from the DNA. This sample has fewer than 150,000 clones, with approximately 80% found just once. This CDR3 contains 13 residues. Germline V gene lookup returns CDR1 LGHNA and CDR2 YSLEER. The V end lost 5 bases, the J end lost 8 bases, and 12 bases lay between the germline ends. This entry comes from a study of blood T cell repertoires in COVID-19. Overall study: The origin of the acute and convalescent COVID-19 samples was the United States, Italy and Spain. T cells, B-cell-depleted T cells, or PBMCs provided the cDNA or gDNA that served as material.

The sequence was collected from a human donor in a cohort sampled during active COVID-19. Sequencing was performed on peripheral blood. The V gene is TRBV4-3, the J gene TRBJ2-2; tentatively, D is TRBD1 (6 bases). Written as DNA, the CDR3 is TGCGCCAGCAGCACAAACAGGGCTGGGGAGCTGTTTTTT. Its protein is CASSTNRAGELFF.